This T cell receptor (beta chain) was sequenced in a study of cytomegalovirus exposure and HLA in healthy donors. Trimming removed 5 bases from V and 0 bases from J, with 11 bases in between. Looked up from germline, CDR1 is MNHNS and CDR2 is SASEGT. The CDR3 totals 15 residues. PCR involved 60 Vbeta and 13 Jbeta primers. The assay was immunoSEQ multiplex PCR, and TCRdb's table has in-frame clones only and misses some. The table shows 150,000 to 170,000 clones, with more than 75% occurring only once. This sequence originates from a woman in her thirties or forties in good health and CMV-seropositive. The chain combines TRBV6-1 with TRBJ1-3, with a possible D match to TRBD1 (6 bases). Sequencing was done on a sample of PBMCs. The chain's CDR3 is CASSPGTTSGNTIYF. The CDR3 DNA reads TGTGCCAGCAGTCCGGGGACAACCTCTGGAAACACCATATATTTT.